This paragraph covers one TCR beta chain sequence. The sample comes from a study of T cell changes during pregnancy in multiple sclerosis. The assay was immunoSEQ multiplex PCR, and TCRdb's table has in-frame clones only and misses some. The table lists 84,000 or so clones, over 90% of them singletons. The clonotype originates from a female donor with multiple sclerosis, enrolled in a pregnancy study. The input for sequencing was peripheral blood, taken in the third trimester of pregnancy.

CDR3 nucleotides: TGTGCCAGCCAGGGGGCCCTGAACACTGAAGCTTTCTTT. Protein: CASQGALNTEAFF. J is TRBJ1-1 and V is TRBV2, with 8 bases lining up with TRBD1. This CDR3 has 13 amino acids. Germline V gene data show CDR1 as SNHLY and CDR2 as FYNNEI. The J segment lost 0 bases and the V segment lost 8 bases, leaving 2 bases of the junction unmatched.